One sample yielded the 25 T cell receptor beta chains listed below, sequenced in a study of shared T cell receptors in the human thymus. The data were produced by immunoSEQ multiplex PCR, yet TCRdb's version contains in-frame clones alone and is incomplete. The sample comprises 700,000 to 750,000 clones, approximately 85% of which are singletons, and around 0.0099% rests with the top ten. The same sample was also studied in work on human thymus T cells.

What was sequenced was thymocytes. The origin of the receptors is a girl under three years old with a congenital heart defect.

This clone was seen once. The chain recombines TRBV18 with TRBJ1-2, with 8 nucleotides matching TRBD1. Germline V lookup: CDR1 KGHSH, CDR2 LQKENI. The length of the CDR3 is 17 residues. V lost 0 bases to trimming and J lost 3 bases; unmatched junction nucleotides: 9. The CDR3 protein is CASSPPQGAGRDYGYTF. CDR3 coding DNA: TGTGCCAGCTCACCACCTCAGGGGGCTGGTCGGGACTATGGCTACACCTTC.

The J gene is TRBJ2-7, the V gene TRBV15, with no clear D. The CDR3 sequence is 15 residues long. The germline V gene encodes CDR1 LNHNV and CDR2 YYDKDF (reference sequence). Trimming removed 0 bases at V and 2 bases at J, with 11 bases between. This chain's CDR3 is CATSRERRPAYEQYF. In nucleotides, the CDR3 is TGTGCCACCAGCAGAGAAAGGCGGCCGGCCTACGAGCAGTACTTC.

The chain recombines TRBV5-1 with TRBJ1-1; D is uncertain. This CDR3 comprises 16 residues. The germline V gene has CDR1 SGHRS and CDR2 YFSETQ. V was clipped by 0 bases and J by 0 bases, with 12 bases between them. As DNA, the CDR3 is TGCGCCAGCAGCTTGGCCCCAACAGAGATGAACACTGAAGCTTTCTTT. Translation: CASSLAPTEMNTEAFF.

This chain uses TRBV4-1 with TRBJ2-1; TRBD2 matches 13 bases. The V segment lost 4 bases and the J segment 6 bases; nucleotides outside the gene matches: 3. This CDR3 has 15 amino acids. Germline V lookup: CDR1 MGHRA, CDR2 YSYEKL. The CDR3 is CASSPRTSGGNEQFF. CDR3 sequence (DNA): TGCGCCAGCAGCCCTCGGACTAGCGGGGGCAATGAGCAGTTCTTC.

The sample holds one count of this clone. The V call is TRBV7-9, the J call TRBJ2-5, with TRBD2 matching 14 bases. The CDR3 length is 17 residues. Germline V gene data show CDR1 as SEHNR and CDR2 as FQNEAQ (reference sequence). V shed 5 bases, J shed 1 base, and the junction held 6 bases outside the gene matches. In DNA form, the CDR3 reads TGTGCCAGCAGCCGATCCGGGACTAGCGGGGGCCAAGAGACCCAGTACTTC. The encoded protein is CASSRSGTSGGQETQYF.

The DNA for the CDR3 is TGCGCCAGCAGCCAAGAACCAGGGGGGTCCTACGAGCAGTACTTC. Its translation is CASSQEPGGSYEQYF. The chain is built from TRBV4-1 and TRBJ2-7; TRBD1 might be the D (7 bases). V was cut by 0 bases and J by 1 base, with 10 bases left in between. CDR1 and CDR2 from the germline V gene are MGHRA and YSYEKL. The CDR3 is made up of 15 amino acids.

The count of this clone is one. The chain links TRBV9 to TRBJ2-1, with TRBD2 matching over 9 bases. In germline, CDR1 is SGDLS, CDR2 YYNGEE. J gave up 3 bases and V 1 base, and 5 bases lay outside the gene matches. The CDR3 runs 16 residues. CDR3 protein: CASSVLAGRNYNEQFF. The CDR3 DNA sequence: TGTGCCAGCAGCGTACTAGCGGGGCGGAACTACAATGAGCAGTTCTTC.

V usage is TRBV7-2 and J usage is TRBJ2-7; 8 positions match TRBD1. Germline trimming cut 5 bases from V and 2 bases from J; bases unmatched to any gene: 8. Germline CDR1 is SGHTA and CDR2 is FQGNSA. This CDR3 has 15 amino acids. The CDR3 sequence is CASSPGQGYTYEQYF. The CDR3 nucleotides read TGTGCCAGCAGCCCCGGACAGGGTTACACCTACGAGCAGTACTTC.

This chain links TRBV20-1 with TRBJ1-1, with 7 bases identical to TRBD1. The CDR3 is 11 amino acids. Looked up from germline, CDR1 is DFQATT and CDR2 is SNEGSKA (reference sequence). Trimming at V came to 5 bases and at J to 6 bases, leaving 3 bases not matched to a gene. This CDR3 reads CSALTGAEAFF. The CDR3 DNA reads TGCAGTGCTCTCACAGGGGCTGAAGCTTTCTTT.

In the case of this clone: A read error may produce the germline difference seen at one junction end. This chain joins TRBV7-4 and TRBJ1-2; D uncertain. CDR3 length: 9 residues. Germline V lookup: CDR1 SGHVT, CDR2 SQSDAQ. CDR3 in DNA: TGTGCCAGCAGCCTGGGCCCTCCCTTC. Protein sequence: CASSLGPPF.

The chain carries TRBV5-5 and TRBJ1-1; D is unresolved. V was clipped by 0 bases and J by 7 bases, with 7 bases between them. Germline V lookup: CDR1 SGHKS, CDR2 YYEKEE (reference sequence). CDR3 length: 12 amino acids. CDR3 amino acids: CASSLVNGEAFF. The CDR3 nucleotides are TGTGCCAGCAGCTTGGTAAACGGTGAAGCTTTCTTT.

The chain employs TRBV20-1 and TRBJ2-1; D is unclear. The CDR3 is 9 residues long. CDR1 DFQATT and CDR2 SNEGSKA come from the germline V gene (reference sequence). V lost 1 base to trimming and J lost 15 bases, with 7 bases between them. CDR3 protein: CSARVPLFF. CDR3 nucleotide sequence: TGCAGTGCTAGAGTTCCTCTGTTCTTC.

This chain connects TRBV5-4 to TRBJ1-1, with TRBD1 matching over 9 bases. V lost 3 bases and J lost 3; bases outside the gene matches: 9. The CDR3 is 16 amino acids. Germline V CDR1 and CDR2: SGHNT, YYREEE (reference sequence). The CDR3 is CASSSTDRGFDTEAFF. The CDR3 DNA follows: TGTGCCAGCAGCTCAACCGACAGGGGGTTTGACACTGAAGCTTTCTTT. Based on the CDR3 plus reference TRBV5-4 and TRBJ1-1, the full variable domain is ETGVTQSPTHLIKTRGQQVTLRCSSQSGHNTVSWYQQALGQGPQFIFQYYREEENGRGNFPPRFSGLQFPNYSSELNVNALELDDSALYLCASSSTDRGFDTEAFFGQGTRLTVV.

V is TRBV14 and J is TRBJ2-2; the D gene is possibly TRBD1 (5 bases). The germline CDR1 and CDR2 sequences are SGHDN and FVKESK. With 9 bases removed from V and 6 bases from J, the gap between germline ends came to 11 bases. This CDR3 has 12 residues. CDR3 nucleotide sequence: TGTGCCAGTCAGGGTACCCCCGGGGAGCTGTTTTTT. Translation gives CASQGTPGELFF.

The chain joins TRBV9 to TRBJ2-7; 9 nucleotides align to TRBD1. The CDR3 contains 15 residues. The ends lost 0 bases at V and 5 bases at J; junction bases unmatched: 6. Germline-derived CDR1 and CDR2 are SGDLS and YYNGEE. The CDR3 spells CASSVETGGIDEQYF. In DNA form, the CDR3 reads TGTGCCAGCAGCGTAGAAACAGGGGGCATCGACGAGCAGTACTTC.

The chain combines TRBV6-1 with TRBJ1-1; D perhaps matches TRBD1 (5 bases). The V gene lost 0 bases and the J gene lost 5 bases, with 16 bases spanning the gap. CDR1 is MNHNS, CDR2 SASEGT, per germline. The CDR3 runs to 16 residues. The CDR3 loop reads CASSEALSVGRTEAFF. CDR3 bases: TGTGCCAGCAGTGAAGCGCTGTCCGTGGGGCGGACTGAAGCTTTCTTT.

The chain uses TRBV7-2 and TRBJ1-5; D is uncertain. Germline assignment: CDR1 SGHTA and CDR2 FQGNSA. The CDR3 covers 16 residues. V lost 5 bases and J 2 bases, leaving 16 bases between the germline ends. The CDR3, as DNA: TGTGCCAGCAGCCACGCCGAGGAGCTGCGCAATCAGCCCCAGCATTTT. This encodes CASSHAEELRNQPQHF.

The chain couples TRBV5-5 to TRBJ1-5, with D perhaps matching TRBD1 (6 bases). The germline V gene encodes CDR1 SGHKS and CDR2 YYEKEE (reference sequence). V lost 6 bases, J lost 4 bases, and 23 bases lay in between. The CDR3 contains 17 residues. The CDR3 region is CASNPYRQGIGNQPQHF. CDR3 DNA: TGTGCCAGCAACCCCTACCGTCAGGGGATTGGTAATCAGCCCCAGCATTTT.

The chain combines TRBV6-4 with TRBJ1-2; possible D gene TRBD1, 6 bases. Trimming shortened V by 0 bases and J by 0 bases, and 8 bases separated the two germline ends. The CDR3 spans 15 residues. CDR1 is MRHNA, CDR2 SNTAGT, per germline. The CDR3 region has the DNA TGTGCCAGCAGTGACTCGACAGGCCCTAACTATGGCTACACCTTC. Translation gives CASSDSTGPNYGYTF.

This sequence joins TRBV19 and TRBJ1-5; D gene ambiguous. The V gene lost 11 bases and the J gene lost 9 bases, with 14 bases spanning the gap. Germline-derived CDR1 and CDR2 are LNHDA and SQIVND (reference sequence). This CDR3 spans 11 amino acids. CDR3 in amino acids: CACSSGGPQHF. CDR3 nucleotides: TGTGCCTGTTCGTCGGGAGGGCCCCAGCATTTT. Full variable domain (outside the CDR3, taken from reference TRBV19 and TRBJ1-5): DGGITQSPKYLFRKEGQNVTLSCEQNLNHDAMYWYRQDPGQGLRLIYYSQIVNDFQKGDIAEGYSVSREKKESFPLTVTSAQKNPTAFYLCACSSGGPQHFGDGTRLSIL.

The chain employs TRBV15 and TRBJ1-1; maybe TRBD1 (6 bases). There are 16 residues in the CDR3. V was clipped by 4 bases and J by 0 bases, with 15 bases between them. CDR1 and CDR2 (germline): LNHNV, YYDKDF (reference sequence). The CDR3 sequence is CATSTIGTSVNTEAFF. Here the CDR3 DNA reads TGTGCCACCAGCACTATTGGGACATCCGTGAACACTGAAGCTTTCTTT. Full variable domain (remainder filled in from reference TRBV15 and TRBJ1-1): DAMVIQNPRYQVTQFGKPVTLSCSQTLNHNVMYWYQQKSSQAPKLLFHYYDKDFNNEADTPDNFQSRRPNTSFCFLDIRSPGLGDTAMYLCATSTIGTSVNTEAFFGQGTRLTVV.

The genes are TRBV6-5 and TRBJ2-7; 7 bases align to TRBD1. The V gene end was trimmed by 7 bases and the J gene end by 0 bases; junction bases not matched to a gene: 3. Germline V lookup: CDR1 MNHEY, CDR2 SVGAGI. This CDR3 spans 13 amino acids. Here the CDR3 reads CASTRGNSYEQYF. Here the CDR3 DNA reads TGTGCCAGCACCAGGGGGAACTCCTACGAGCAGTACTTC.

The rearrangement links TRBV9 to TRBJ2-1; 9 bases align to TRBD2. The CDR3 runs 19 residues. Germline CDR1 reads SGDLS; CDR2 reads YYNGEE. The V and J ends lost 0 bases and 5 bases, in that order; junction bases with no gene match: 15. The CDR3 coding sequence is TGTGCCAGCAGCGTAGAGCGGTCGGCGGGGGGGCCTATTAACAATGAGCAGTTCTTC. It codes for CASSVERSAGGPINNEQFF.

Only a few counts were recorded for this clone. The chain joins TRBV5-6 to TRBJ1-2, with D tentatively TRBD1 (6 bases). Germline CDR1 SGHDT, CDR2 YYEEEE. Trimming took off 0 bases at V and 8 bases at J, with 17 bases between the two ends. The CDR3 runs to 15 residues. CDR3 amino acids: CASSLAVRGAKGYTF. The CDR3 DNA reads TGTGCCAGCAGCTTGGCGGTCAGGGGAGCGAAAGGCTACACCTTC.

The sample holds one count of this clone. The gene calls are TRBV6-4 and TRBJ2-1; D may be TRBD2 (5 bases). The CDR3 length is 17 residues. The germline V gene encodes CDR1 MRHNA and CDR2 SNTAGT. Trimming pared 3 bases from V and 6 bases from J, leaving 21 bases between. This chain's CDR3 is CASSEIPSLTRTNEQFF. CDR3 in DNA: TGTGCCAGCAGTGAAATCCCCTCCCTCACTAGAACCAATGAGCAGTTCTTC.